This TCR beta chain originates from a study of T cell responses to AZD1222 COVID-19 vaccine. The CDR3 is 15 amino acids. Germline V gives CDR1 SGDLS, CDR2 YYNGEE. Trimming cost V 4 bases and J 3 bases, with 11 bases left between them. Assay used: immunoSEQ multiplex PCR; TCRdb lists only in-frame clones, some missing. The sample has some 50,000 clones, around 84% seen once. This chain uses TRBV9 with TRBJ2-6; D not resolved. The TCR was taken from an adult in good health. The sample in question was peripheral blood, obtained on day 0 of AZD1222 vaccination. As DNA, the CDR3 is TGTGCCAGCAGCCCCGGAGCCGGTGGGGCCAACGTCCTGACTTTC. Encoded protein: CASSPGAGGANVLTF.